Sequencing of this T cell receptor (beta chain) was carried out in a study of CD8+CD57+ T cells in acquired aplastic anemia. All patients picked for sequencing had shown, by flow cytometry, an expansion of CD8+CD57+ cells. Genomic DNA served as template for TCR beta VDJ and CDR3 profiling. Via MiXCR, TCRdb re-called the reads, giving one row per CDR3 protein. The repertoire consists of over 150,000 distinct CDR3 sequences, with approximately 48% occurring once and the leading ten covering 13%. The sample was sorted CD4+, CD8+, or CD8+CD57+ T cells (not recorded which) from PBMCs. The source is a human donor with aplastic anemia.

CDR3 in DNA: TGCGCCAGCAGCCCCCAGGGGACAGGGGACTTCTCTGGAAACACCATATATTTT. It translates to CASSPQGTGDFSGNTIYF. This chain uses TRBV5-1 with TRBJ1-3, with 10 bases that match TRBD1. The CDR3 runs to 18 residues. CDR1 and CDR2 from the germline V gene are SGHRS and YFSETQ. Trimming at V came to 4 bases and at J to 0 bases, leaving 10 bases not matched to a gene.